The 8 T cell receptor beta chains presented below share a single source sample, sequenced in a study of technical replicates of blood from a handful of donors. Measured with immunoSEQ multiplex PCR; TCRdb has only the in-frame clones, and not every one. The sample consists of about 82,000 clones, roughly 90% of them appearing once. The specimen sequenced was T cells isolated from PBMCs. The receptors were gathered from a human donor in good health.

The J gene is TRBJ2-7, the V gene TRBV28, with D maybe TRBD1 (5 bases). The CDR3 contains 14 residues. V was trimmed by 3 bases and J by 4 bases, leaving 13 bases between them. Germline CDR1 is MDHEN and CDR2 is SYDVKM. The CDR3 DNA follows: TGTGCCAGCAGTTTCTCCTTCAGGGTATACGAGCAGTACTTC. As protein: CASSFSFRVYEQYF. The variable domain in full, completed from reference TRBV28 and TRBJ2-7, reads DVKVTQSSRYLVKRTGEKVFLECVQDMDHENMFWYRQDPGLGLRLIYFSYDVKMKEKGDIPEGYSVSREKKERFSLILESASTNQTSMYLCASSFSFRVYEQYFGPGTRLTVT.

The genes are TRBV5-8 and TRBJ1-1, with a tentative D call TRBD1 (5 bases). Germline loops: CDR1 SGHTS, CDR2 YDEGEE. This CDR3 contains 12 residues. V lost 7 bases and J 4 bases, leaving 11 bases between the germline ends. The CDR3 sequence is CASFREVTEAFF. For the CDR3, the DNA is TGTGCCAGCTTCAGGGAAGTCACTGAAGCTTTCTTT.

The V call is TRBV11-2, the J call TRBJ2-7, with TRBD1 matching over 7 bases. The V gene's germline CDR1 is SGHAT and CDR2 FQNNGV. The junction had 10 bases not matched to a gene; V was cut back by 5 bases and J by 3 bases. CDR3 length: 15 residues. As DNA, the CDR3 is TGTGCCAGCAGCCCGGAGACAGGGTCACACTACGAGCAGTACTTC. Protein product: CASSPETGSHYEQYF.

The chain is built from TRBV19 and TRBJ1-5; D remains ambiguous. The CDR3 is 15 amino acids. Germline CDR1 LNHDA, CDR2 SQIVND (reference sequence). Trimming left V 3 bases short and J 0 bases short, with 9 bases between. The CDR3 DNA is TGTGCCAGTAGTATCCGACTGGATAGCAATCAGCCCCAGCATTTT. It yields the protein CASSIRLDSNQPQHF. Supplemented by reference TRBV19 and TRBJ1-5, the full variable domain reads DGGITQSPKYLFRKEGQNVTLSCEQNLNHDAMYWYRQDPGQGLRLIYYSQIVNDFQKGDIAEGYSVSREKKESFPLTVTSAQKNPTAFYLCASSIRLDSNQPQHFGDGTRLSIL.

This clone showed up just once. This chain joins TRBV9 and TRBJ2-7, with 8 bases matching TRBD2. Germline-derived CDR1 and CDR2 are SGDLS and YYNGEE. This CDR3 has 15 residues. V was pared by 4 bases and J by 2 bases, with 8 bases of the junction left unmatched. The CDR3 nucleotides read TGTGCCAGCAGCCCATCCCAGGGACTAGCCTACGAGCAGTACTTC. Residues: CASSPSQGLAYEQYF.

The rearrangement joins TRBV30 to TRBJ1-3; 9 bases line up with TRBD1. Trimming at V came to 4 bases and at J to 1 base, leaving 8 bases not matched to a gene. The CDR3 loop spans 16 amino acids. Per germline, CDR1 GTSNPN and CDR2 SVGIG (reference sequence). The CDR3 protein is CAWTQGARSSGNTIYF. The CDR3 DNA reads TGTGCCTGGACACAGGGGGCAAGAAGTTCTGGAAACACCATATATTTT.

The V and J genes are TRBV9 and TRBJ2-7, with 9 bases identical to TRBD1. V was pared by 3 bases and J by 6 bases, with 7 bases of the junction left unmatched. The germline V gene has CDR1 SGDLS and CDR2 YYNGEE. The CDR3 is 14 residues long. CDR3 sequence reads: CASSGTGTGIEQYF. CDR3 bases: TGTGCCAGCAGCGGTACCGGGACAGGGATCGAGCAGTACTTC.

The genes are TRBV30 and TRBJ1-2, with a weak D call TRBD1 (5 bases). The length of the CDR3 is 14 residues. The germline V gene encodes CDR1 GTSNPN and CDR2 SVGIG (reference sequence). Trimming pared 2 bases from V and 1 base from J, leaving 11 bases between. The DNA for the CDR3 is TGTGCCTGGAGTAGACAGTTAGTTAACTATGGCTACACCTTC. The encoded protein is CAWSRQLVNYGYTF.